This T cell receptor (beta chain) was sequenced during a study of blood T cells in healthy people across ages (dated by TCRdb to between 2014 and 2016). Background on the whole study: In model experiments, template switching captured about one uniquely barcoded TCR beta cDNA molecule for every two T cells. To avoid experimental bias, donors of different ages were spread randomly across the sequencing lanes. The donors were split into four age groups: young (average about 15 years), middle-aged (nearly 40), aged (62) and long-lived (82). Two additional independent replicas of 1 million unique cDNA reads from the same blood draw were analyzed for two donors (one aged 18 to 30 and one aged 80 or older). Using deep sequencing normalized with unique cDNA molecular identifiers, the study measured how TCR beta repertoire diversity changes with age. Study-level results and caveats: Estimates of total diversity based on one million sequenced T cells were regarded as lower bounds and as underestimates. Because donor CMV infection status was unknown, age-related changes in expanded clonotypes were potentially confounded. Observed TCR beta diversity per million T cells fell roughly linearly with age, and a significant reduction was already apparent by age about 36. Conclusive comparison of naive and antigen-experienced compartments was prevented by the profiling of bulk unsorted PBMCs. Observed TCR beta diversity correlated strongly with the percentage of naive T cells measured by flow cytometry. Compared with the aged group, the long-lived group had more naive CD4+ T cells, fewer expanded clones and increased TCR diversity, suggesting age selection.

This clonotype was seen a few times. The clone's antigen remains unknown. The sample holds no much larger clone one base away, and base qualities are not on file. Donors were a few dozen systemically healthy Caucasian individuals from Russia aged 6 to 90 years. Roughly 9 milliliters of peripheral blood were drawn from each donor into EDTA-treated Vacutainer tubes. Ficoll-Paque density-gradient centrifugation was used to isolate PBMCs, with at least 6.5 million obtained per sample. Trizol reagent was used to extract total RNA from the PBMCs, yielding at least 6 micrograms per sample. For every donor, flow cytometry on a PBMC aliquot measured the percentage of naive CD45RAhigh/CD27high T cells. A distance of 9 bases separates the germline ends of V and J, which lose 2 bases and 1 base respectively. There are 15 amino acids in the CDR3, from cysteine to phenylalanine inclusive. Of all the DNA, just the CDR3 is kept, 45 bases in frame from base 1. According to the germline V gene, CDR1 reads SGHDN and CDR2 reads FVKESK.

The receptor library was made with 5' RACE. Sequencing was performed on an Illumina HiSeq 2500. A second PCR of roughly 6 to 11 cycles was run with a J-beta primer mix and a sample-barcoded 5' primer. Each TCR beta cDNA molecule received a unique molecular identifier from a template-switch 5' adaptor carrying 12 random nucleotides. Each sample yielded at least 2.5 million CDR3-containing paired-end reads. First-strand cDNA was synthesized from all RNA with the Mint cDNA synthesis kit, primed by a TRBC-specific oligonucleotide. All cDNA was treated with uracil-DNA glycosylase and then went through a first 18-cycle PCR with the universal primers M1SS and BC2_uni_R. As for the original processing: Each sample was normalized by randomly selecting 1 million high-quality reads, each carrying a distinct molecular identifier. Reads sharing molecular identifiers were discarded rather than binned into consensus sequences. MiTCR, set to a Q25 quality threshold and the strictest error-elimination algorithm, was used for CDR3 identification, clonotype clustering and error correction. A nonparametric unseen species model with Euler transformation was used to estimate lower-bound total TCR beta diversity. TCRdb cleaned the public reads at Q25 with fastp, built clones with MiXCR and kept in-frame beta chains. Rows are combined by CDR3 protein, so each entry shows the most common genes and DNA. The V and J calls and clone size are TCRdb's, not the authors'. The sample table contains about 1.5 million distinct CDR3 sequences; only one count was recorded for 42% of them. Jointly, the top ten make up 4% of the sample.

Recombination connected TRBV14 to TRBJ2-1; the D gene assignment is ambiguous. This receptor was identified in a young woman in good health. Sequenced input: blood. Read as DNA, the sequence is TGTGCCAGCAGCCAACGGCAGAATTCCTACAATGAGCAGTTCTTC. Protein translation: CASSQRQNSYNEQFF. The entire variable domain, with the stretches around the CDR3 drawn from the reference TRBV14 and TRBJ2-1 proteins, is EAGVTQFPSHSVIEKGQTVTLRCDPISGHDNLYWYRRVMGKEIKFLLHFVKESKQDESGMPNNRFLAERTGGTYSTLKVQPAELEDSGVYFCASSQRQNSYNEQFFGPGTRLTVL.